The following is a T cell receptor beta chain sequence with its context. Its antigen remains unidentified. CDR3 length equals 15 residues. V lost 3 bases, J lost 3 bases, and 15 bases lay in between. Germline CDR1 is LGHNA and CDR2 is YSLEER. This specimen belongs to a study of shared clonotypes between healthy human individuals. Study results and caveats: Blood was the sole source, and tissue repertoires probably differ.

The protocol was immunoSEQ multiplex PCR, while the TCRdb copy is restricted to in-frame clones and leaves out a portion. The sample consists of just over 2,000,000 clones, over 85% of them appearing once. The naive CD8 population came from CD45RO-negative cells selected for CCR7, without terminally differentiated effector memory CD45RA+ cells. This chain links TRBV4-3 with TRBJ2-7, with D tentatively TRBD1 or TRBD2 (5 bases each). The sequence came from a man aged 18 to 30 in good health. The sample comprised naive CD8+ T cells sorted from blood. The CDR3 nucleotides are TGCGCCAGCAGCCAGGGGGACCTACCGAGCTACGAGCAGTACTTC. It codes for CASSQGDLPSYEQYF.